A selection of T cell receptor beta chains follows, all from one sample in a study of blood T cells in healthy people across ages. A single record per CDR3 protein comes from TCRdb applying MiXCR to the 5' RACE reads. The table includes about 800,000 distinct CDR3 sequences, over 45% detected once. The sample consisted of blood. The receptors derive from a man aged 25 to 40 in good health. CDR3s include the opening cysteine and the closing phenylalanine or tryptophan. The D gene is left open where the match is weak. Clone size is given for some rows only: seen once, a few or many times, or a class if the clone is expanded.

v_gene	abundance	j_gene	d_gene	CDR3aa	CDR3nt
TRBV29-1	many	TRBJ2-1	TRBD1	CSARDRAWDEQFF	TGCAGCGCCCGGGACAGGGCTTGGGATGAGCAGTTCTTC
TRBV2	few	TRBJ2-3	TRBD2	CASTGLAGTDTQYF	TGTGCCAGCACCGGACTAGCGGGTACGGATACGCAGTATTTT
TRBV20-1	.	TRBJ2-1	TRBD2	CSARVRGAKSSYNEQFF	TGCAGTGCTAGGGTGCGGGGGGCTAAGAGCTCCTACAATGAGCAGTTCTTC
TRBV20-1	once	TRBJ2-5	TRBD2	CSARGLAETQYF	TGCAGTGCTAGAGGACTAGCAGAGACCCAGTACTTC
TRBV20-1	.	TRBJ2-5	.	CSATQGGQKETQYF	TGCAGTGCTACGCAGGGAGGCCAGAAAGAGACCCAGTACTTC
TRBV20-1	.	TRBJ2-7	.	CSAIPGQVFYEQYF	TGCAGTGCGATACCGGGGCAGGTTTTCTACGAGCAGTACTTC
TRBV29-1	few	TRBJ1-5	.	CSVLSGSIVHF	TGCAGCGTTTTGTCAGGGAGCATAGTGCATTTT
TRBV20-1	.	TRBJ1-1	.	CSARVGSQRMNTEAFF	TGCAGTGCTAGAGTGGGTAGTCAGCGGATGAACACTGAAGCTTTCTTT
TRBV20-1	few	TRBJ2-5	TRBD2	CSARDLAGVGETQYF	TGCAGTGCTAGAGATCTAGCGGGAGTGGGAGAGACCCAGTACTTC
TRBV10-3	once	TRBJ1-2	TRBD1	CAISEGDREDGYTF	TGTGCCATCAGTGAGGGGGACAGGGAGGATGGCTACACCTTC
TRBV6-2/TRBV6-3	.	TRBJ2-7	.	CASTKPGRVNPYEQYF	TGTGCCAGCACCAAACCAGGGAGAGTGAACCCCTACGAGCAGTACTTC
TRBV15	.	TRBJ2-4	.	CATSRDKGTLHEQYF	TGTGCCACCAGCAGAGATAAAGGGACTTTACATGAGCAGTACTTC
TRBV4-2	many	TRBJ2-5	.	CASSQQATGQETQYF	TGTGCCAGCAGCCAACAGGCAACGGGGCAAGAGACCCAGTACTTC
TRBV14	.	TRBJ2-4	.	CASSARVMGNIQYF	TGTGCCAGCAGCGCCAGGGTGATGGGAAACATTCAGTACTTC
TRBV20-1	.	TRBJ2-5	.	CSASGSPVWETQYF	TGCAGTGCGAGTGGATCACCCGTGTGGGAGACCCAGTACTTC
TRBV7-2	.	TRBJ2-7	TRBD2	CAGSLAASGSYEQYF	TGTGCCGGCAGCTTAGCCGCTAGCGGGAGCTACGAGCAGTACTTC
TRBV10-3	.	TRBJ2-7	.	CAISEAVGGRDYEQYF	TGTGCCATCAGTGAGGCTGTCGGGGGGCGAGATTACGAGCAGTACTTC
TRBV6-1	.	TRBJ2-7	.	CASSEEYDESYEQYF	TGTGCCAGCAGTGAAGAGTACGACGAATCCTACGAGCAGTACTTC
TRBV5-1	.	TRBJ1-4	.	CASSGTGNYGEKLFF	TGCGCCAGCAGCGGAACAGGGAATTACGGTGAAAAACTGTTTTTT
TRBV6-2/TRBV6-3	few	TRBJ2-3	.	CASSPMRGGSTDTQYF	TGTGCCAGCAGTCCGATGAGGGGCGGGAGCACAGATACGCAGTATTTT
TRBV5-5	.	TRBJ1-2	.	CASSDGGQTAYGYTF	TGTGCCAGCAGCGACGGAGGACAGACGGCCTATGGCTACACCTTC
TRBV12-3/TRBV12-4	few	TRBJ2-5	TRBD2	CASSLTRLNWAGTSGSRETQYF	TGTGCCAGCAGTTTAACTCGGTTAAATTGGGCCGGGACTAGCGGGAGTCGAGAGACCCAGTACTTC
TRBV20-1	.	TRBJ1-1	.	CSAIKYTEPFF	TGCAGTGCTATCAAGTACACTGAACCTTTCTTT
TRBV28	.	TRBJ2-7	TRBD2	CASRRSGAVSYEQYF	TGTGCCAGCAGGCGTAGCGGGGCCGTCTCTTACGAGCAGTACTTC
TRBV20-1	few	TRBJ2-5	TRBD2	CSATGTRGVETQYF	TGCAGTGCTACGGGGACTAGGGGTGTGGAGACCCAGTACTTC
TRBV6-6	.	TRBJ2-7	TRBD2	CASSYRGGFDEQYF	TGTGCCAGCAGTTACAGGGGAGGGTTTGACGAGCAGTACTTC
TRBV29-1	.	TRBJ2-5	.	CSVRGGRLGNQETQYF	TGCAGCGTACGTGGTGGTAGATTGGGAAATCAAGAGACCCAGTACTTC
TRBV20-1	.	TRBJ2-7	.	CSAASPVGYEQYF	TGCAGTGCCGCCTCACCGGTTGGGTACGAGCAGTACTTC
TRBV7-9	.	TRBJ1-6	TRBD1	CASSSTGTGDSPLHF	TGTGCCAGCAGCTCGACCGGGACAGGGGATTCACCCCTCCACTTT